This section outlines one TCR beta chain sequence together with its context. This PCR relied on a set of 60 Vbeta primers and 13 Jbeta primers. Clones were sequenced by immunoSEQ multiplex PCR, and TCRdb holds only the in-frame ones, with some missing. The table records roughly 110,000 clones, about three quarters of them present only once. This sample was included in a study of cytomegalovirus exposure and HLA in healthy donors. Deletions cut 6 bases from V and 0 bases from J, with 18 bases between. Germline CDR1 reads MDHEN; CDR2 reads SYDVKM. The CDR3 consists of 16 residues. This chain joins TRBV28 and TRBJ2-7; weak D call: TRBD1 (5 bases). The sequencing sample was made of PBMCs. The clonotype was recovered from a boy younger than 18 in good health and CMV-seronegative. CDR3 nucleotides: TGTGCCAGCAGCCCGACGTTAGGGGTGAGCTCCTACGAGCAGTACTTC. Encoded protein: CASSPTLGVSSYEQYF. The full variable domain, in which reference TRBV28 and TRBJ2-7 provide the parts outside the CDR3, is DVKVTQSSRYLVKRTGEKVFLECVQDMDHENMFWYRQDPGLGLRLIYFSYDVKMKEKGDIPEGYSVSREKKERFSLILESASTNQTSMYLCASSPTLGVSSYEQYFGPGTRLTVT.